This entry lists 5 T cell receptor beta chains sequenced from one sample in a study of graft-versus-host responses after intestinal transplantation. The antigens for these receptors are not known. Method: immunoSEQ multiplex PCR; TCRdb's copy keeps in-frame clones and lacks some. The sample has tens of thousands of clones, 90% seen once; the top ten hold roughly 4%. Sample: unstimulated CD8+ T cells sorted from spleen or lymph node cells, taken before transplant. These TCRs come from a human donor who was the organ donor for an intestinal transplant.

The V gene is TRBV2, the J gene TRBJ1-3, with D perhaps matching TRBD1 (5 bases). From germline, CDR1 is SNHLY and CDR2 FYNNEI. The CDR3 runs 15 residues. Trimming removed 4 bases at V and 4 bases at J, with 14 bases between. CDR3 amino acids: CASSGMGPGGNTIYF. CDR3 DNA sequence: TGTGCCAGCAGTGGGATGGGGCCTGGAGGAAACACCATATATTTT.

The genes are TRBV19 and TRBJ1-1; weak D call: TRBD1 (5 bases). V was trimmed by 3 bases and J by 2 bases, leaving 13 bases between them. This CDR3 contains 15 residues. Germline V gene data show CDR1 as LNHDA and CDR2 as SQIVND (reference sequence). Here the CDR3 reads CASSIQGTPNTEAFF. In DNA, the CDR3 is TGTGCCAGTAGTATTCAGGGTACCCCTAACACTGAAGCTTTCTTT. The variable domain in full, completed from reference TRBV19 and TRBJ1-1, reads DGGITQSPKYLFRKEGQNVTLSCEQNLNHDAMYWYRQDPGQGLRLIYYSQIVNDFQKGDIAEGYSVSREKKESFPLTVTSAQKNPTAFYLCASSIQGTPNTEAFFGQGTRLTVV.

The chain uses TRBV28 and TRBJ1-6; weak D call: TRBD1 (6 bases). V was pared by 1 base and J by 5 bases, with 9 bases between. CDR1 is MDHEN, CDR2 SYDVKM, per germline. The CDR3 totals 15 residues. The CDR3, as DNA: TGTGCCAGCAGTTTATCAGGGGTGGATAATTCACCCCTCCACTTT. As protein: CASSLSGVDNSPLHF.

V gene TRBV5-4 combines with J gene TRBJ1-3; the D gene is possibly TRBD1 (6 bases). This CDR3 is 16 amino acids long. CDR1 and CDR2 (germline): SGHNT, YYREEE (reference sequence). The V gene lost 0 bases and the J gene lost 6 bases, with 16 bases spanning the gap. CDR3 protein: CASSLAGGGFQNTIYF. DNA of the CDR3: TGTGCCAGCAGCTTGGCAGGTGGGGGCTTCCAAAACACCATATATTTT. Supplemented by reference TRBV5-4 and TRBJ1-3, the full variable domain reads ETGVTQSPTHLIKTRGQQVTLRCSSQSGHNTVSWYQQALGQGPQFIFQYYREEENGRGNFPPRFSGLQFPNYSSELNVNALELDDSALYLCASSLAGGGFQNTIYFGEGSWLTVV.

The CDR3, as DNA: TGCGCCAGCAGCCACGGGAGAGCGGTTCTCTACAATGAGCAGTTCTTC. Translated: CASSHGRAVLYNEQFF. The J gene is TRBJ2-1, the V gene TRBV4-1; TRBD2 might be the D (6 bases). CDR1 MGHRA and CDR2 YSYEKL come from the germline V gene. The CDR3 runs 16 residues. The V gene lost 3 bases and the J gene lost 3 bases, with 15 bases spanning the gap.